These 20 T cell receptor beta chains originate from one sample sequenced in a study of blood T cell repertoires in COVID-19. Sequenced by immunoSEQ multiplex PCR; TCRdb stores in-frame clones only, minus some. The profile shows under 200,000 clones, 65% to 90% of them singletons. Material: peripheral blood. The source of these receptors is a human donor in a cohort sampled during active COVID-19.

This clone has just a few counts. The chain employs TRBV29-1 and TRBJ1-1; 7 nucleotides match TRBD1. CDR3 length: 13 amino acids. Germline CDR1 is SQVTM and CDR2 is ANQGSEA. The junction had 7 bases not matched to a gene; V was cut back by 5 bases and J by 4 bases. CDR3 DNA sequence: TGCAGCGTTTGCTACAGGGGTGGCACTGAAGCTTTCTTT. Residues: CSVCYRGGTEAFF.

The rearrangement joins TRBV5-4 to TRBJ1-1, with 7 bases aligning to TRBD1. V trimming: 4 bases; J trimming: 0 bases; junction bases outside the gene matches: 9. CDR3 size: 16 residues. Per germline, CDR1 SGHNT and CDR2 YYREEE (reference sequence). The CDR3 DNA sequence: TGTGCCAGCAGCCCGGGGACAGACTTGGTGAACACTGAAGCTTTCTTT. Translation gives CASSPGTDLVNTEAFF.

The J gene is TRBJ2-1, the V gene TRBV6-2 or TRBV6-3; D is ambiguous. Per the germline V gene, CDR1 is MNHEY and CDR2 is SVGEGT. V was cut by 0 bases and J by 3 bases, with 9 bases left in between. The CDR3 contains 15 residues. CDR3 protein: CASSYSIRSYNEQFF. CDR3 DNA sequence: TGTGCCAGCAGTTACTCGATAAGGAGCTACAATGAGCAGTTCTTC.

This clone was seen only once. The rearrangement joins TRBV6-5 to TRBJ1-5, with D possibly being TRBD1 (5 bases). CDR1 and CDR2 from the germline V gene are MNHEY and SVGAGI. The CDR3 consists of 15 residues. V was shortened by 6 bases and J by 7 bases, with 19 bases between the two germline ends. This CDR3 reads CASRPIPPGGQPQHF. The DNA for the CDR3 is TGTGCCAGCAGGCCCATTCCTCCTGGGGGGCAGCCCCAGCATTTT.

The J gene is TRBJ2-7, the V gene TRBV7-2; 7 nucleotides match TRBD1. Losses at the gene ends were 5 bases for V and 3 bases for J; bases not matched to a gene: 4. CDR1 SGHTA and CDR2 FQGNSA come from the germline V gene. This CDR3 has 13 residues. The chain's CDR3 is CASSRDSRYEQYF. In nucleotides, the CDR3 is TGTGCCAGCAGCCGGGACAGTCGCTACGAGCAGTACTTC.

In its sample, this clone was seen once. The rearrangement uses TRBV3-1 (or the pseudogene TRBV3-2) and TRBJ1-1; D is ambiguous. In germline, CDR1 is LGHDT, CDR2 YNNKEL (reference sequence). Trimming removed 1 base at V and 0 bases at J, with 9 bases between. The CDR3 contains 15 residues. The CDR3 region has the DNA TGTGCCAGCAGCCAAGGGCTGGAGTTGAACACTGAAGCTTTCTTT. Amino acids: CASSQGLELNTEAFF.

V usage is TRBV5-1 and J usage is TRBJ1-1, with 7 bases that match TRBD1. Germline CDR1 and CDR2: SGHRS and YFSETQ. The ends lost 4 bases at V and 5 bases at J; junction bases unmatched: 5. There are 13 residues in the CDR3. The CDR3 region is CASSQTGLTEAFF. The CDR3 bases are TGCGCCAGCAGCCAGACAGGGTTGACTGAAGCTTTCTTT.

The rearrangement uses TRBV19 and TRBJ2-5; 11 bases align to TRBD1. Per germline, CDR1 LNHDA and CDR2 SQIVND (reference sequence). This CDR3 region has 16 residues. V lost 4 bases and J lost 5; bases outside the gene matches: 9. The CDR3 DNA reads as TGTGCCAGTAGTAGCACCGGGACAGGGGGGACGGAGACCCAGTACTTC. Translated, it gives CASSSTGTGGTETQYF.

This chain links TRBV28 with TRBJ1-2; TRBD1 matches at 8 bases. Germline-derived CDR1 and CDR2 are MDHEN and SYDVKM. V lost 5 bases to trimming and J lost 4 bases; unmatched junction nucleotides: 3. The CDR3 extends over 13 amino acids. CDR3 amino acids: CASSPGTGYGYTF. In nucleotides, the CDR3 is TGTGCCAGCAGTCCCGGGACAGGCTATGGCTACACCTTC.

The chain links TRBV6-5 to TRBJ1-6, with D perhaps matching TRBD1 (6 bases). The V gene lost 4 bases and the J gene lost 7 bases, with 14 bases spanning the gap. The CDR3 covers 15 residues. Germline V gene data show CDR1 as MNHEY and CDR2 as SVGAGI. The CDR3 coding sequence is TGTGCCAGCAGTTCTCAGGGGAGCCTAAATTCACCCCTCCACTTT. This translates into CASSSQGSLNSPLHF.

The chain links TRBV19 to TRBJ1-2; 10 positions agree with TRBD1. From germline, CDR1 is LNHDA and CDR2 SQIVND (reference sequence). The CDR3 has 15 residues. V trimming: 4 bases; J trimming: 5 bases; junction bases outside the gene matches: 7. DNA for the CDR3: TGTGCCAGTAGTACCGGGACAGGGGTAAGGTATGGCTACACCTTC. Protein: CASSTGTGVRYGYTF.

In DNA form, the CDR3 reads TGTGCCAGCAGCCAAAGAAGCTGGTTAGCGGGGGGACCCTACGAGCAGTACTTC. Its protein is CASSQRSWLAGGPYEQYF. The chain couples TRBV3-1 (or the pseudogene TRBV3-2) to TRBJ2-7, with 10 bases matching TRBD2. The CDR3 runs to 18 residues. V trimming: 2 bases; J trimming: 2 bases; junction bases outside the gene matches: 12. CDR1 is LGHDT and CDR2 is YNNKEL in the germline V gene (reference sequence).

DNA of the CDR3: TGCGGAGTAGCGGGGTCCTACGAGCAGTACTTC. Amino acid sequence: CGVAGSYEQYF. The chain couples TRBV20-1 to TRBJ2-7; 8 bases agree with TRBD2. Germline values: CDR1 DFQATT, CDR2 SNEGSKA (reference sequence). The CDR3 is 11 residues long.

This clone appeared a few times. The chain uses TRBV7-2 and TRBJ1-5; D unclear. V lost 2 bases to trimming and J lost 0 bases, with 5 bases between them. CDR1 is SGHTA, CDR2 FQGNSA, per germline. This CDR3 comprises 14 residues. In nucleotides, the CDR3 is TGTGCCAGCAGCTTAAAGCCTAGCAATCAGCCCCAGCATTTT. Amino acids: CASSLKPSNQPQHF.

The chain links TRBV28 to TRBJ2-7; 9 bases match TRBD2. The CDR3 covers 16 residues. Germline-derived CDR1 and CDR2 are MDHEN and SYDVKM. J gave up 3 bases and V 1 base, and 7 bases lay outside the gene matches. CDR3 sequence: CASSLSLAGKGYEQYF. CDR3 sequence (DNA): TGTGCCAGCAGTTTATCCCTAGCGGGGAAGGGCTACGAGCAGTACTTC.

J is TRBJ2-7 and V is TRBV5-4; 9 bases are shared with TRBD2. J was trimmed by 4 bases and V by 4 bases; bases with no gene match: 9. This CDR3 region has 15 residues. Germline V gene data show CDR1 as SGHNT and CDR2 as YYREEE (reference sequence). Here the CDR3 DNA reads TGTGCCAGCAGCACGCCGGGACTAGCCCAATACGAGCAGTACTTC. Its protein is CASSTPGLAQYEQYF.

The CDR3 DNA follows: TGTGCCAGTAGTATCCTCGGACAGGGGGTAAACACTGAAGCTTTCTTT. This encodes CASSILGQGVNTEAFF. This chain links TRBV19 with TRBJ1-1; 10 bases line up with TRBD1. CDR1 is LNHDA, CDR2 SQIVND, per germline (reference sequence). The junction had 6 bases not matched to a gene; V was cut back by 3 bases and J by 2 bases. The CDR3 spans 16 residues.

The V gene is TRBV5-6, the J gene TRBJ2-3; 10 bases fit TRBD1. Germline V gene lookup returns CDR1 SGHDT and CDR2 YYEEEE. V lost 4 bases, J lost 5 bases, and 10 bases stayed unmatched. The CDR3 totals 16 residues. The CDR3 region has the DNA TGTGCCAGCAGCACAAGACAGGGGGCTGTTGGAGATACGCAGTATTTT. It yields the protein CASSTRQGAVGDTQYF.

This chain uses TRBV11-2 with TRBJ2-7; a possible D gene is TRBD2 (6 bases). This CDR3 has 13 amino acids. Per germline, CDR1 SGHAT and CDR2 FQNNGV. Trimming stripped 3 bases from V and 4 bases from J, with 10 bases between. The CDR3 DNA reads TGTGCCAGCAGCTTCGGGGGAGCTTACGAGCAGTACTTC. Protein sequence: CASSFGGAYEQYF.

The chain has TRBV28 and TRBJ2-7, with 10 bases fitting TRBD1. Trimming removed 1 base from V and 6 bases from J; junction bases left unmatched: 6. This CDR3 contains 15 residues. Germline CDR1 reads MDHEN; CDR2 reads SYDVKM. In DNA form, the CDR3 reads TGTGCCAGCAGTTTATTGGGACAGGGGACGGTCGAGCAGTACTTC. Translation gives CASSLLGQGTVEQYF.